This TCR beta chain originates from a study of CD8+CD57+ T cells in acquired aplastic anemia. Background on the study: The DNA of sorted CD4+ and CD8+ cells averaged roughly 3.2 ug.

Overall study results and limits: No significant patient-versus-control difference appeared in CD8+ Simpson's diversity.

TCR beta VDJ and CDR3 profiles were obtained from a genomic DNA template. MiXCR, run by TCRdb on the reads, gives a single entry per CDR3 protein. Of approximately 200,000 distinct CDR3 sequences listed, around 65% were seen once; the top ten hold about half. Details on this clonotype: Its antigen is not known.

The germline gives CDR1 KGHSH, CDR2 LQKENI. The CDR3 is 18 amino acids. With V trimmed by 3 bases and J by 1 base, 12 bases remained unmatched. Sequencing used sorted CD4+, CD8+, or CD8+CD57+ T cells (not recorded which) from PBMCs. The TCR was taken from a human donor with severe aplastic anemia or a healthy control (not recorded which). V gene TRBV18 combines with J gene TRBJ1-5; 7 nucleotides match TRBD1. The CDR3 sequence is CASSPIGTDEASNQPQHF. CDR3 nucleotides: TGTGCCAGCTCACCGATCGGGACAGACGAAGCGAGCAATCAGCCCCAGCATTTT.